Presented here are 32 T cell receptor beta chains from one specimen sequenced in a study of blood T cell repertoires in COVID-19. Sequencing was performed with immunoSEQ multiplex PCR; in TCRdb, only in-frame clones are kept and a portion is missing. The repertoire has about 330,000 clones, around 85% of them found once; the top ten carry 7.2%. Material for sequencing was peripheral blood. The receptors come from a human donor in a cohort sampled during active COVID-19.

The chain combines TRBV20-1 with TRBJ1-4; D ambiguous. In germline, CDR1 is DFQATT, CDR2 SNEGSKA (reference sequence). CDR3 length: 12 residues. Trimming cost V 3 bases and J 5 bases, with 7 bases left between them. CDR3 DNA sequence: TGCAGTGCTAGTTTACGGAATGAAAAACTGTTTTTT. This encodes CSASLRNEKLFF.

The chain employs TRBV19 and TRBJ2-1, with 13 bases lining up with TRBD2. The CDR3 totals 15 residues. The germline V gene has CDR1 LNHDA and CDR2 SQIVND (reference sequence). Trimming took 4 bases from V and 4 from J; bases not matched to a gene: 1. The DNA for the CDR3 is TGTGCCAGTAGTAGGACTAGCGGGGGTTACAATGAGCAGTTCTTC. It encodes CASSRTSGGYNEQFF. The full variable domain, rest sourced from reference TRBV19 and TRBJ2-1, is DGGITQSPKYLFRKEGQNVTLSCEQNLNHDAMYWYRQDPGQGLRLIYYSQIVNDFQKGDIAEGYSVSREKKESFPLTVTSAQKNPTAFYLCASSRTSGGYNEQFFGPGTRLTVL.

The CDR3 loop is CATSDSAGYYGYTF. Written as DNA, the CDR3 is TGTGCCACCAGTGATTCGGCGGGTTACTATGGCTACACCTTC. The chain has TRBV24-1 and TRBJ1-2; D remains unclear. The V gene lost 2 bases and the J gene lost 3 bases, with 9 bases spanning the gap. From germline, CDR1 is KGHDR and CDR2 SFDVKD. This CDR3 spans 14 amino acids.

This sequence joins TRBV19 and TRBJ1-5; 7 nucleotides align to TRBD1. Germline CDR1 reads LNHDA; CDR2 reads SQIVND (reference sequence). The CDR3 consists of 15 residues. J lost 4 bases, V lost 5 bases, and 8 bases had no gene match. CDR3 protein: CASSAGTASNQPQHF. The CDR3 nucleotides are TGTGCCAGTAGTGCTGGGACAGCCTCTAATCAGCCCCAGCATTTT. Full variable domain (outside the CDR3, taken from reference TRBV19 and TRBJ1-5): DGGITQSPKYLFRKEGQNVTLSCEQNLNHDAMYWYRQDPGQGLRLIYYSQIVNDFQKGDIAEGYSVSREKKESFPLTVTSAQKNPTAFYLCASSAGTASNQPQHFGDGTRLSIL.

This clone was seen a few times. The V call is TRBV19, the J call TRBJ1-1; tentative D call: TRBD1 (5 bases). The CDR3 contains 16 residues. Per germline, CDR1 LNHDA and CDR2 SQIVND (reference sequence). V was shortened by 5 bases and J by 1 base, with 17 bases between the two germline ends. CDR3 in DNA: TGTGCCAGTAGTCTGTCCCCTGGGGGGACGAACACTGAAGCTTTCTTT. Translating gives CASSLSPGGTNTEAFF.

The CDR3 here is CSVFSELTNYGYTF. The DNA for the CDR3 is TGCAGCGTTTTCTCCGAACTTACTAACTATGGCTACACCTTC. V usage is TRBV29-1 and J usage is TRBJ1-2; D gene unclear. With 5 bases removed from V and 0 bases from J, the gap between germline ends came to 13 bases. Germline assignment: CDR1 SQVTM and CDR2 ANQGSEA. CDR3 length equals 14 residues.

This chain joins TRBV6-1 and TRBJ1-1; D is perhaps TRBD1 (5 bases). In germline, CDR1 is MNHNS, CDR2 SASEGT. V was pared by 3 bases and J by 0 bases, with 8 bases between. CDR3 size: 14 residues. In DNA, the CDR3 is TGTGCCAGCAGTGATGGGGCGTTGAACACTGAAGCTTTCTTT. Its protein is CASSDGALNTEAFF.

This clone has just one count. V usage is TRBV5-6 and J usage is TRBJ1-1; TRBD1 matches 7 bases. Germline CDR1 is SGHDT and CDR2 is YYEEEE. V was pared by 3 bases and J by 0 bases, with 5 bases of the junction left unmatched. The CDR3 is 15 residues long. CDR3 amino acids: CASSSPGQMNTEAFF. The CDR3 DNA reads as TGTGCCAGCAGCTCGCCGGGACAGATGAACACTGAAGCTTTCTTT.

This clone showed up just a few times. The V gene is TRBV24-1, the J gene TRBJ1-3; 7 bases align to TRBD1. With 2 bases clipped from V and 2 bases from J, the junction kept 2 bases outside the gene matches. CDR1 and CDR2 from the germline V gene are KGHDR and SFDVKD. The length of the CDR3 is 15 residues. The DNA of the CDR3 is TGTGCCACCAGTGATTCACAGGGGACTGGAAACACCATATATTTT. Its translation is CATSDSQGTGNTIYF.

The chain combines TRBV12-5 with TRBJ2-7; possibly TRBD2 for D (6 bases). The germline gives CDR1 LGHNT, CDR2 FRNRAP. The CDR3 sequence is 14 residues long. Trimming left V 6 bases short and J 2 bases short, with 14 bases between. This chain's CDR3 is CASGTGTDPYEQYF. Written as DNA, the CDR3 is TGTGCTAGTGGGACCGGGACTGATCCCTACGAGCAGTACTTC.

V is TRBV10-1 and J is TRBJ2-7, with 8 nucleotides matching TRBD1. The length of the CDR3 is 15 residues. V lost 8 bases to trimming and J lost 6 bases; unmatched junction nucleotides: 15. Germline assignment: CDR1 WNHNN and CDR2 SYGVQD (reference sequence). The CDR3 nucleotides are TGCGCCAGCGGCCGGGAATGGACAGGGAGAAGCGAGCAGTACTTC. Translation gives CASGREWTGRSEQYF.

The chain couples TRBV2 to TRBJ1-6; D uncertain. In germline, CDR1 is SNHLY, CDR2 FYNNEI. The CDR3 length is 16 residues. Trimming took 8 bases from V and 6 from J, leaving 20 bases between them. CDR3: CASRRLAGSRNSPLHF. The CDR3 DNA reads TGTGCCAGCCGTAGATTAGCCGGGTCGCGTAATTCACCCCTCCACTTT.

The gene calls are TRBV30 and TRBJ2-5, with D unresolved. Germline V gives CDR1 GTSNPN, CDR2 SVGIG (reference sequence). The ends were cut back, 3 bases at V and 5 bases at J, with 7 bases in the middle. CDR3 length: 11 amino acids. CDR3 amino acids: CAWSLRETQYF. CDR3 nucleotide sequence: TGTGCCTGGAGCCTTCGGGAGACCCAGTACTTC. Variable domain in full (rest from reference TRBV30 and TRBJ2-5): SQTIHQWPATLVQPVGSPLSLECTVEGTSNPNLYWYRQAAGRGLQLLFYSVGIGQISSEVPQNLSASRPQDRQFILSSKKLLLSDSGFYLCAWSLRETQYFGPGTRLLVL.

The chain uses TRBV5-4 and TRBJ1-4, with 8 positions matching TRBD1. The CDR3 has 15 amino acids. Germline loops: CDR1 SGHNT, CDR2 YYREEE (reference sequence). The junction had 9 bases not matched to a gene; V was cut back by 4 bases and J by 7 bases. Here the CDR3 reads CASSADRVPGEKLFF. In DNA form, the CDR3 reads TGTGCCAGCAGCGCGGACAGGGTTCCAGGTGAAAAACTGTTTTTT.

The chain uses TRBV7-8 and TRBJ2-3; 7 positions agree with TRBD2. Germline V gives CDR1 SGHVS, CDR2 FQNEAQ. Trimming took 1 base from V and 5 from J; bases not matched to a gene: 9. The CDR3 runs 16 residues. The CDR3 region has the DNA TGTGCCAGCAGCTTAGTAGCCAGCGGGGATGTAGATACGCAGTATTTT. This sequence encodes CASSLVASGDVDTQYF.

The rearrangement links TRBV12-3 or TRBV12-4 to TRBJ1-1, with D tentatively TRBD1 (6 bases). The CDR3 spans 13 residues. Trimming removed 7 bases from V and 1 base from J, with 10 bases in between. The DNA of the CDR3 is TGTGCCAGCACCCTACAGGGGAACACTGAAGCTTTCTTT. This encodes CASTLQGNTEAFF.

The chain joins TRBV29-1 to TRBJ1-1, with TRBD1 matching over 12 bases. Germline values: CDR1 SQVTM, CDR2 ANQGSEA. The CDR3 spans 15 residues. The junction had 9 bases not matched to a gene; V was cut back by 4 bases and J by 6 bases. CDR3 amino acids: CSVGGSGDRGPEAFF. CDR3 sequence (DNA): TGCAGCGTTGGAGGCTCAGGGGACAGGGGGCCTGAAGCTTTCTTT.

The J gene is TRBJ2-2, the V gene TRBV19, with a possible D match to TRBD1 (7 bases). The germline V and J ends were trimmed by 6 bases and 6 bases, with 23 bases remaining between them. Per the germline V gene, CDR1 is LNHDA and CDR2 is SQIVND (reference sequence). This CDR3 is built from 17 residues. DNA of the CDR3: TGTGCCAGTAGACAGGGAGGATACATCAGGGGGTCCGGGGAGCTGTTTTTT. It encodes CASRQGGYIRGSGELFF. The entire variable domain, with the rest obtained from reference TRBV19 and TRBJ2-2, is as follows: DGGITQSPKYLFRKEGQNVTLSCEQNLNHDAMYWYRQDPGQGLRLIYYSQIVNDFQKGDIAEGYSVSREKKESFPLTVTSAQKNPTAFYLCASRQGGYIRGSGELFFGEGSRLTVL.

V and J are TRBV5-1 and TRBJ1-2, with TRBD1 matching 9 bases. Germline lookup yields CDR1 SGHRS and CDR2 YFSETQ. This CDR3 is built from 16 residues. The V gene end was trimmed by 0 bases and the J gene end by 2 bases; junction bases not matched to a gene: 5. The CDR3 DNA is TGCGCCAGCAGCTTGGTGGCCGGGACAGGGAACTATGGCTACACCTTC. Translated, it gives CASSLVAGTGNYGYTF.

The chain links TRBV24-1 to TRBJ2-1; 7 nucleotides align to TRBD1. Germline loops: CDR1 KGHDR, CDR2 SFDVKD. The CDR3 covers 17 residues. Unmatched junction bases numbered 8, after V lost 4 bases and J lost 0 bases. The CDR3 DNA reads as TGTGCCACCAGTGAGCCCGAATCAGGGGGCTCCTACAATGAGCAGTTCTTC. Protein: CATSEPESGGSYNEQFF.

A single count supports this clone. The genes are TRBV6-5 and TRBJ2-7; no firm D call. With 2 bases removed from V and 0 bases from J, the gap between germline ends came to 11 bases. The CDR3 has 15 residues. Germline V gene lookup returns CDR1 MNHEY and CDR2 SVGAGI. CDR3 in DNA: TGTGCCAGCAGTTACAGGCCAGCGAGCTCCTACGAGCAGTACTTC. It yields the protein CASSYRPASSYEQYF.

The genes are TRBV5-4 and TRBJ2-7; D is perhaps TRBD1 (6 bases). The CDR3 totals 13 residues. The germline V gene has CDR1 SGHNT and CDR2 YYREEE (reference sequence). V was shortened by 0 bases and J by 6 bases, with 10 bases between the two germline ends. DNA for the CDR3: TGTGCCAGCAGCTTGGATGGCAGGGGCGAGCAGTACTTC. This encodes CASSLDGRGEQYF.

V gene TRBV6-5 combines with J gene TRBJ2-3; 7 bases match TRBD1. The junction had 4 bases not matched to a gene; V was cut back by 7 bases and J by 0 bases. The germline gives CDR1 MNHEY, CDR2 SVGAGI. The CDR3 covers 14 residues. CDR3 DNA: TGTGCCAGCACTAGGGGGCAGAGCACAGATACGCAGTATTTT. Amino acids: CASTRGQSTDTQYF.

V is TRBV29-1 and J is TRBJ2-7; TRBD2 might be the D (7 bases). Germline V CDR1 and CDR2: SQVTM, ANQGSEA. CDR3 length: 13 amino acids. V was pared by 5 bases and J by 6 bases, with 17 bases between. The CDR3 DNA sequence: TGCAGCGTTAGATATAGAGGGGGGGGCGAGCAGTACTTC. This codes for CSVRYRGGGEQYF.

The CDR3 DNA sequence: TGTGCCAGCAGTTTCCACCGACCGGCGGCAAAGGGGGACTATGGCTACACCTTC. Amino acid sequence: CASSFHRPAAKGDYGYTF. The gene calls are TRBV25-1 and TRBJ1-2; TRBD1 is a possible D gene (6 bases). This CDR3 is built from 18 residues. V gave up 5 bases and J gave up 3 bases, with 25 bases separating them. Germline values: CDR1 MGHDK, CDR2 SYGVNS.

The V gene is TRBV2, the J gene TRBJ2-5, with D possibly TRBD2 on 6 matching bases. Germline lookup yields CDR1 SNHLY and CDR2 FYNNEI. V lost 10 bases to trimming and J lost 9 bases, with 12 bases between them. There are 10 residues in the CDR3. In DNA form, the CDR3 reads TGTGCCACCAAGGGCGGGGCCCAGTACTTC. Translation gives CATKGGAQYF.

The sample holds one count of this clone. The chain couples TRBV7-6 to TRBJ2-7; D is perhaps TRBD1 (5 bases). The CDR3 is 13 residues long. Germline V CDR1 and CDR2: SGHVS, FNYEAQ. Trimming removed 3 bases from V and 2 bases from J, with 8 bases in between. The CDR3 spells CASSFDSTYEQYF. CDR3 nucleotides: TGTGCCAGCAGCTTCGACAGTACCTACGAGCAGTACTTC.

The chain employs TRBV15 and TRBJ1-5, with 7 positions matching TRBD1. CDR1 is LNHNV and CDR2 is YYDKDF in the germline V gene (reference sequence). There are 17 residues in the CDR3. V lost 0 bases and J lost 0; bases outside the gene matches: 5. The CDR3 reads CATSREAGGYSNQPQHF. The CDR3 region has the DNA TGTGCCACCAGCAGAGAGGCAGGGGGTTATAGCAATCAGCCCCAGCATTTT. Using reference TRBV15 and TRBJ1-5 for the parts outside the CDR3, the full variable domain is DAMVIQNPRYQVTQFGKPVTLSCSQTLNHNVMYWYQQKSSQAPKLLFHYYDKDFNNEADTPDNFQSRRPNTSFCFLDIRSPGLGDTAMYLCATSREAGGYSNQPQHFGDGTRLSIL.

In DNA form, the CDR3 reads TGCGCCAGCAGAAGGGGGACAGAGGAAGCTTTCTTT. Its protein product is CASRRGTEEAFF. The chain has TRBV5-1 and TRBJ1-1; the match to TRBD1 covers 7 bases. The CDR3 covers 12 residues. Germline V CDR1 and CDR2: SGHRS, YFSETQ. V was clipped by 5 bases and J by 8 bases; unmatched bases: 6.

The chain is built from TRBV6-1 and TRBJ1-2; D might be TRBD1 (5 bases). The germline V and J ends were trimmed by 1 base and 14 bases, with 14 bases remaining between them. The germline CDR1 and CDR2 sequences are MNHNS and SASEGT. There are 12 residues in the CDR3. For the CDR3, the DNA is TGTGCCAGCAGTGAAGTCTACAGGATGCTAACCTTC. Translation: CASSEVYRMLTF.

The DNA of the CDR3 is TGCGCCAGCAGCCCCGGGGGTCTAGCGGGGGGCCACACAGATACGCAGTATTTT. Amino acid sequence: CASSPGGLAGGHTDTQYF. V gene TRBV5-1 combines with J gene TRBJ2-3, with TRBD2 matching over 11 bases. Trimming took 4 bases from V and 2 from J; bases not matched to a gene: 12. Germline V CDR1 and CDR2: SGHRS, YFSETQ. The CDR3 is made up of 18 amino acids.

The CDR3 DNA reads TGTGCCAGCAGCATGGACAGGGACTATGGCTACACCTTC. It specifies CASSMDRDYGYTF. The chain recombines TRBV7-9 with TRBJ1-2, with 8 bases matching TRBD1. Germline V gene data show CDR1 as SEHNR and CDR2 as FQNEAQ (reference sequence). V trimming: 5 bases; J trimming: 3 bases; junction bases outside the gene matches: 2. CDR3 length equals 13 residues.